Listed below are T cell receptor beta chains from one sample, sequenced in a study of blood T cells in healthy people across ages. A single record per CDR3 protein comes from TCRdb applying MiXCR to the 5' RACE reads. The sample lists around 1.5 million distinct CDR3 sequences; 30% to 40% were seen once. The specimen was blood. The receptor source for this set is a woman under 40 in good health. Each CDR3 is given with its conserved first and last residue. The D gene is left open where the match is weak. Clone size appears in some rows only: once, few, many, or a class for an expanded clone.

j_gene	abundance	d_gene	v_gene	len	CDR3aa	CDR3nt
TRBJ1-2	.	.	TRBV5-1	17	CASSLGPGIEANYGYTF	TGCGCCAGCAGCTTGGGGCCGGGGATAGAAGCTAACTATGGCTACACCTTC
TRBJ2-7	.	TRBD1	TRBV20-1	15	CSARSGQGASYEQYF	TGCAGTGCCCGGAGCGGACAGGGGGCCTCCTACGAGCAGTACTTC
TRBJ2-3	many	TRBD2	TRBV7-9	16	CASSLASGGSTDTQYF	TGTGCCAGCAGCTTAGCGAGCGGGGGGTCCACAGATACGCAGTATTTT
TRBJ2-3	few	TRBD1	TRBV5-1	16	CASSLGQGLVRDTQYF	TGCGCCAGCAGCTTGGGACAGGGCTTAGTTAGAGATACGCAGTATTTT
TRBJ1-1	.	.	TRBV3-1	15	CASSQDGLRNTEAFF	TGTGCCAGCAGCCAAGACGGACTGAGGAACACTGAAGCTTTCTTT
TRBJ2-1	many	TRBD2	TRBV5-1	18	CASSLGTSGRSSYNEQFF	TGCGCCAGCAGCTTGGGGACTAGCGGGCGAAGCTCCTACAATGAGCAGTTCTTC
TRBJ2-7	.	TRBD2	TRBV2	15	CASSERLATSYEQYF	TGTGCCAGCAGTGAGCGACTAGCGACCTCCTACGAGCAGTACTTC
TRBJ1-1	few	.	TRBV20-1	15	CSAQTGAGANTEAFF	TGCAGTGCTCAGACAGGTGCGGGAGCGAACACTGAAGCTTTCTTT
TRBJ2-1	.	.	TRBV30	13	CAWSVPIGNEQFF	TGTGCCTGGAGCGTACCGATTGGGAATGAGCAGTTCTTC
TRBJ2-3	few	.	TRBV20-1	16	CSASHGGGRSTDTQYF	TGCAGTGCTAGCCACGGCGGGGGCCGAAGCACAGATACGCAGTATTTT
TRBJ1-1	.	TRBD1	TRBV12-3/TRBV12-4	15	CASSFTGGMNTEAFF	TGTGCCAGCAGTTTTACAGGGGGTATGAACACTGAAGCTTTCTTT
TRBJ2-7	.	.	TRBV3-1	14	CASSSLGEGGEQYF	TGTGCCAGCAGTAGTCTCGGAGAGGGGGGTGAGCAGTACTTC
TRBJ1-4	few	.	TRBV5-1	14	CASSRDGTNEKLFF	TGCGCCAGCAGCCGGGACGGGACTAATGAAAAACTGTTTTTT
TRBJ2-3	.	.	TRBV5-1	14	CASSLDSLEDTQYF	TGCGCCAGCAGCTTGGATTCACTGGAAGATACGCAGTATTTT
TRBJ2-3	.	.	TRBV21-1	16	CASSIAGGHCTDTQYF	TGTGCCAGCAGCATAGCGGGAGGGCATTGTACAGATACGCAGTATTTT
TRBJ2-6	.	TRBD1	TRBV4-1	14	CASNPTGVANVLTF	TGCGCCAGCAACCCGACAGGGGTCGCCAACGTCCTGACTTTC
TRBJ2-3	once	.	TRBV4-1	14	CASSQPFSGDTQYF	TGCGCCAGCAGCCAACCTTTTTCTGGTGATACGCAGTATTTT
TRBJ2-1	.	.	TRBV9	15	CASSVGTGLSNEQFF	TGTGCCAGCAGCGTAGGTACAGGTTTGTCGAATGAGCAGTTCTTC
TRBJ2-7	many	TRBD2	TRBV10-3	18	CAIRATMGLAGVAYEQYF	TGTGCCATCAGGGCGACTATGGGACTAGCGGGAGTAGCCTACGAGCAGTACTTC
TRBJ2-1	few	.	TRBV24-1	13	CATSVGLNNEQFF	TGTGCCACCAGTGTGGGGCTGAACAATGAGCAGTTCTTC
TRBJ1-4	.	.	TRBV7-9	15	CASSTFDSHNEKLFF	TGTGCCAGCAGCACCTTCGACAGCCACAATGAAAAACTGTTTTTT
TRBJ1-2	many	.	TRBV3-1	12	CASSRQTDGYTF	TGTGCCAGCAGCCGGCAAACGGATGGCTACACCTTC
TRBJ2-1	.	TRBD2	TRBV28	17	CASSETSGRSSYNEQFF	TGTGCCAGCTCCGAGACTAGCGGGAGATCCTCCTACAATGAGCAGTTCTTC
TRBJ2-5	.	.	TRBV2	13	CASSPGGTGWRYF	TGTGCCAGCAGTCCGGGAGGGACAGGGTGGCGGTACTTC
TRBJ2-7	few	.	TRBV11-2	14	CASSYGTPHYEQYF	TGTGCCAGCAGCTACGGGACTCCTCACTACGAGCAGTACTTC
TRBJ1-2	.	.	TRBV5-4	14	CASSIVAQNYGYTF	TGTGCCAGCAGCATAGTAGCACAGAACTATGGCTACACCTTC
TRBJ1-2	.	.	TRBV18	13	CASSRDVNYGYTF	TGTGCCAGCTCACGGGACGTTAACTATGGCTACACCTTC
TRBJ2-6	once	TRBD2	TRBV5-1	19	CASSFYPSGEFTGANVLTF	TGCGCCAGCAGCTTCTATCCTAGCGGGGAATTCACCGGGGCCAACGTCCTGACTTTC
TRBJ2-1	.	.	TRBV27	13	CASSLGRGNGQFF	TGTGCCAGCAGTTTAGGAAGGGGAAATGGGCAGTTCTTC
TRBJ2-7	.	.	TRBV3-1	13	CASSPHDIGGQYF	TGTGCCAGCAGCCCTCACGATATCGGAGGGCAGTACTTC